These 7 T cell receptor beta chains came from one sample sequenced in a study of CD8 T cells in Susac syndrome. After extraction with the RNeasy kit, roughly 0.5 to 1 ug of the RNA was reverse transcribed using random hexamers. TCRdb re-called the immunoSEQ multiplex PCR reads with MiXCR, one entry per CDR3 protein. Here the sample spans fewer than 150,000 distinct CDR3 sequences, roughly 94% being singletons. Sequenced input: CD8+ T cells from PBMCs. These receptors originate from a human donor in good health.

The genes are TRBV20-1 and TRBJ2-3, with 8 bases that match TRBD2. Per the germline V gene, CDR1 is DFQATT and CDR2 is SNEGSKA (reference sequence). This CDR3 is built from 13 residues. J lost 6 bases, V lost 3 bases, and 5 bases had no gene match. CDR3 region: CSARREAGDTQYF. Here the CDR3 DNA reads TGCAGTGCTAGGCGGGAGGCGGGGGATACGCAGTATTTT.

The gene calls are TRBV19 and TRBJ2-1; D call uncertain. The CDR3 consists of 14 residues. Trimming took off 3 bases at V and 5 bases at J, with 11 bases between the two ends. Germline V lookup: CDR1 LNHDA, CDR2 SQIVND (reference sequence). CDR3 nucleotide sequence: TGTGCCAGTAGTATGACCGTTTTCGACAATGAGCAGTTCTTC. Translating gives CASSMTVFDNEQFF.

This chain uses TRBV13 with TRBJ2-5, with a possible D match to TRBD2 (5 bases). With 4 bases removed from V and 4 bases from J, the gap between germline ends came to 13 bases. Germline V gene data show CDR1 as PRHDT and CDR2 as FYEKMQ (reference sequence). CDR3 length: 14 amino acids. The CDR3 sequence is CASSSFTSIETQYF. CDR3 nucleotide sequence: TGTGCCAGCAGCTCATTTACTAGTATAGAGACCCAGTACTTC.

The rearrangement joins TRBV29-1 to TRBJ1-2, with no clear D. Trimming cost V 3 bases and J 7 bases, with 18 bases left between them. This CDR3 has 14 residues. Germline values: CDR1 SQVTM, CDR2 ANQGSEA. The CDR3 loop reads CSVDFTQALGGYTF. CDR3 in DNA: TGCAGCGTTGATTTCACCCAGGCTCTGGGTGGCTACACCTTC.

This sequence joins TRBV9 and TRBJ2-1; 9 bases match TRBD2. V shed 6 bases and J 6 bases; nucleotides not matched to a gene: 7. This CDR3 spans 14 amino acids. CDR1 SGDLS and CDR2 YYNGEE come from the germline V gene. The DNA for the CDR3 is TGTGCCAGCATTCCGGGACTAGCCCTCAATGAGCAGTTCTTC. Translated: CASIPGLALNEQFF. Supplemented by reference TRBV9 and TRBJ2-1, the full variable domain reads DSGVTQTPKHLITATGQRVTLRCSPRSGDLSVYWYQQSLDQGLQFLIQYYNGEERAKGNILERFSAQQFPDLHSELNLSSLELGDSALYFCASIPGLALNEQFFGPGTRLTVL.

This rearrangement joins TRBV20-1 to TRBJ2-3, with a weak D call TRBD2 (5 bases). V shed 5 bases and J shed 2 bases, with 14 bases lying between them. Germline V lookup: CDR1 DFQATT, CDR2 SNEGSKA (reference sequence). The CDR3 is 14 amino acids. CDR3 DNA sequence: TGCAGTGCTGGAGGTGGAGGCGACACAGATACGCAGTATTTT. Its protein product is CSAGGGGDTDTQYF.

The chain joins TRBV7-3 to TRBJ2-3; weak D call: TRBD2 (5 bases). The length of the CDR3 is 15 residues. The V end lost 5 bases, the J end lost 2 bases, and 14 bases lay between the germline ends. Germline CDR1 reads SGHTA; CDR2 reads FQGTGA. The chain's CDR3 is CASSLGLLSTDTQYF. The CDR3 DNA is TGTGCCAGCAGCCTAGGACTGTTATCCACAGATACGCAGTATTTT.